This section outlines one TCR beta chain sequence together with its context. Its antigen is undetermined. This specimen belongs to a study of immune cell composition in non-small cell lung cancer. Overall study findings and caveats: TIL tumour reactivity correlated with maximal tumour-associated clone frequency in adenocarcinoma.

Assay used: immunoSEQ multiplex PCR; TCRdb lists only in-frame clones, some missing. The sample carries approximately 9,000 clones, roughly 79% recorded once. V lost 0 bases and J 2 bases, leaving 11 bases between the germline ends. Germline-derived CDR1 and CDR2 are SGHKS and YYEKEE (reference sequence). This CDR3 has 16 amino acids. The clonotype was recovered from a human donor with non-small cell lung cancer. The chain has TRBV5-5 and TRBJ1-4; D call uncertain. Sequenced sample: lung tumor tissue. This CDR3 is CASSLVRVGTNEKLFF. For the CDR3, the DNA is TGTGCCAGCAGCTTGGTTCGAGTCGGGACTAATGAAAAACTGTTTTTT.